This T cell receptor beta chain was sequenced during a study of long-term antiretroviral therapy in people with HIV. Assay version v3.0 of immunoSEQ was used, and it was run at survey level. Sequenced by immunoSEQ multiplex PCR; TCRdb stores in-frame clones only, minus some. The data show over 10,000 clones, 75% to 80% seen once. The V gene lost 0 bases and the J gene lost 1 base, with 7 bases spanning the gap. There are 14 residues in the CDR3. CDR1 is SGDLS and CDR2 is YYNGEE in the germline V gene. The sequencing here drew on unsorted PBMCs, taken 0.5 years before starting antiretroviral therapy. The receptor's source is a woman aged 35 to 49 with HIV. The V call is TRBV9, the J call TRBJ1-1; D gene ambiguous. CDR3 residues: CASSVVLGNTEAFF. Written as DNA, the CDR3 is TGTGCCAGCAGCGTAGTACTGGGGAACACTGAAGCTTTCTTT.